What follows describes a single TCR beta chain. Its specificity is not known. Profiling relied on immunoSEQ multiplex PCR, and the TCRdb table lists in-frame clones only, not all of them. Of 60,000 or so clones in the sample, approximately 94% were seen once. Before the COVID-19 pandemic, during about 2011-2019, CD4+ T cells were taken from unexposed donors. Naive and memory CD4+ T cells were separated from cryopreserved PBMCs. The record originates from a study of CD4 T cells in relation to SARS-CoV-2 and coronaviruses. The CDR3 consists of 18 residues. Germline CDR1 is LNHDA and CDR2 is SQIVND (reference sequence). Unmatched junction bases numbered 8, after V lost 1 base and J lost 2 bases. Study results and caveats: Samples before the pandemic and after infection were not matched within any donor. Crossreactive clones expanded significantly less to SARS-CoV-2 than monoreactive clones. Around two thirds of donors had memory CD4+ clonotypes crossrecognizing SARS-CoV-2 and common cold coronavirus spike.

The chain carries TRBV19 and TRBJ2-7, with 13 bases that match TRBD2. This clonotype was obtained from a human donor in good health. Input material: naive CD4+ T cells from PBMCs. As to subset: naive CD4+ T cells isolated by negative enrichment. The CDR3 nucleotides are TGTGCCAGTAGTATAGCTATCACCGGGACTAGCGGGACCTACGAGCAGTACTTC. Protein product: CASSIAITGTSGTYEQYF.